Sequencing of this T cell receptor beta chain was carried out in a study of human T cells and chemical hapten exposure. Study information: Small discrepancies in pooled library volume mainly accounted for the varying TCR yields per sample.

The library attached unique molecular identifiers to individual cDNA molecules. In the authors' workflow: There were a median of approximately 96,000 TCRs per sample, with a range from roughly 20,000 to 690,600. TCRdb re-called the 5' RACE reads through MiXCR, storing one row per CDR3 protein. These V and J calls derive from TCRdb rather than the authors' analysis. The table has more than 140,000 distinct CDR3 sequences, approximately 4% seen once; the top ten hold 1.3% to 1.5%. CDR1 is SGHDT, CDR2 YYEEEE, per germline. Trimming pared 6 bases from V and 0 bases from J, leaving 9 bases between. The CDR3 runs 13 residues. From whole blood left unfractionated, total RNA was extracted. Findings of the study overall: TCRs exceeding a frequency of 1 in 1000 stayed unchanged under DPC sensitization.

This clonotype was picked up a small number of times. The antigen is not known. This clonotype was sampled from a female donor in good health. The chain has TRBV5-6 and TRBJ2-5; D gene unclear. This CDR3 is CASTLWDQETQYF. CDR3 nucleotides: TGTGCCAGCACCCTATGGGACCAAGAGACCCAGTACTTC.